The 25 T cell receptor beta chains below were found in one sample sequenced in a study of T cells after yellow fever vaccination. Using its own MiXCR run on the 5' RACE reads, TCRdb lists one record per CDR3 protein. Counted here are approximately 550,000 distinct CDR3 sequences, roughly 19% occurring once; the ten biggest clones make up around an eighth. Sequencing was performed on PBMCs, taken 15 days after the yellow fever booster vaccination. Every receptor here comes from a man younger than 40 who received the YFV17D yellow fever vaccine.

This clonotype occurred a few times. This chain connects TRBV20-1 to TRBJ1-2; D is perhaps TRBD1 (5 bases). The CDR3 is made up of 14 amino acids. Germline CDR1 reads DFQATT; CDR2 reads SNEGSKA (reference sequence). V was pared by 6 bases and J by 0 bases, with 14 bases between. CDR3 loop: CSAQRMTANYGYTF. The CDR3 coding sequence is TGCAGTGCCCAAAGGATGACAGCTAACTATGGCTACACCTTC.

Many counts were recorded for this clonotype. The J gene is TRBJ2-1, the V gene TRBV7-3; TRBD2 might be the D (5 bases). Germline-derived CDR1 and CDR2 are SGHTA and FQGTGA. The CDR3 loop spans 15 amino acids. V shed 6 bases and J shed 0 bases, with 12 bases lying between them. CDR3 bases: TGTGCCAGCAGTTCGATGGGGAGCTCCTACAATGAGCAGTTCTTC. It codes for CASSSMGSSYNEQFF.

This chain links TRBV30 with TRBJ1-1, with 8 nucleotides matching TRBD1. Germline CDR1 and CDR2: GTSNPN and SVGIG (reference sequence). CDR3 length: 16 residues. V was clipped by 2 bases and J by 5 bases; unmatched bases: 13. The CDR3 DNA reads as TGTGCCTGGAGTCACGCAACAGGGGGTGGGGGTACTGAAGCTTTCTTT. It translates to CAWSHATGGGGTEAFF. The variable domain in full, completed from reference TRBV30 and TRBJ1-1, reads SQTIHQWPATLVQPVGSPLSLECTVEGTSNPNLYWYRQAAGRGLQLLFYSVGIGQISSEVPQNLSASRPQDRQFILSSKKLLLSDSGFYLCAWSHATGGGGTEAFFGQGTRLTVV.

This chain links TRBV6-1 with TRBJ2-1; 14 bases align to TRBD2. Looked up from germline, CDR1 is MNHNS and CDR2 is SASEGT. Germline trimming cut 5 bases from V and 6 bases from J; bases unmatched to any gene: 9. CDR3 length: 17 residues. The CDR3, as DNA: TGTGCCAGCAGTCAGGGGACTAGCGGGAGCTTTGGCAATGAGCAGTTCTTC. Its translation is CASSQGTSGSFGNEQFF.

This rearrangement joins TRBV13 to TRBJ2-5; perhaps TRBD2 as D (6 bases). The CDR3 runs 15 residues. Deletions cut 5 bases from V and 1 base from J, with 14 bases between. Looked up from germline, CDR1 is PRHDT and CDR2 is FYEKMQ (reference sequence). DNA for the CDR3: TGTGCCAGCAGCCCCTCCGGGACTTCCCAAGAGACCCAGTACTTC. Translating it yields CASSPSGTSQETQYF.

This clonotype was observed a handful of times. V is TRBV27 and J is TRBJ2-1; 7 bases agree with TRBD2. V lost 6 bases to trimming and J lost 14 bases; unmatched junction nucleotides: 13. This CDR3 region has 13 residues. The germline CDR1 and CDR2 sequences are MNHEY and SMNVEV (reference sequence). CDR3 region: CASSGNNREEEFF. DNA of the CDR3: TGTGCCAGCAGCGGGAACAACCGGGAGGAGGAGTTCTTC.

The chain has TRBV5-1 and TRBJ2-1, with 9 bases fitting TRBD2. From germline, CDR1 is SGHRS and CDR2 YFSETQ. With 2 bases clipped from V and 8 bases from J, the junction kept 8 bases outside the gene matches. CDR3 length: 15 amino acids. The CDR3 sequence: CASSFGGRASDEQFF. CDR3 sequence (DNA): TGCGCCAGCAGCTTTGGCGGGAGGGCCAGCGATGAGCAGTTCTTC.

The V and J genes are TRBV4-3 and TRBJ2-1, with 7 nucleotides matching TRBD2. Per the germline V gene, CDR1 is LGHNA and CDR2 is YSLEER. The CDR3 runs 15 residues. With V trimmed by 1 base and J by 9 bases, 9 bases remained unmatched. In DNA, the CDR3 is TGCGCCAGCAGCCAAGGGGCATGGGAGGGGCGTGAGCAGTTCTTC. This encodes CASSQGAWEGREQFF.

This clonotype has just a few counts. This chain uses TRBV20-1 with TRBJ2-1; D ambiguous. The germline V gene has CDR1 DFQATT and CDR2 SNEGSKA (reference sequence). V lost 6 bases to trimming and J lost 6 bases, with 9 bases between them. CDR3 length equals 11 residues. The CDR3 coding sequence is TGCAGTGCCCGGACGCCCAATGAGCAGTTCTTC. Translating gives CSARTPNEQFF.

The V gene is TRBV25-1, the J gene TRBJ2-7, with D possibly TRBD2 on 5 matching bases. This CDR3 has 15 residues. The ends were cut back, 6 bases at V and 1 base at J, with 16 bases in the middle. The germline gives CDR1 MGHDK, CDR2 SYGVNS. CDR3 in DNA: TGTGCCAGCAGGGTATACGGCGGCGGGTCCTACGAGCAGTACTTC. As protein: CASRVYGGGSYEQYF.

This clonotype was counted a few times. The chain uses TRBV12-3 or TRBV12-4 and TRBJ2-5; D unresolved. Between the trimmed V and J ends, which lost 3 bases and 7 bases, there was a span of 12 bases. This CDR3 region has 13 residues. The CDR3 loop is CASSFPGYGTQYF. CDR3 coding DNA: TGTGCCAGCAGTTTCCCCGGGTACGGGACCCAGTACTTC.

The rearrangement joins TRBV10-1 to TRBJ2-1; D is perhaps TRBD1 or TRBD2 (7 bases each). Trimming removed 4 bases from V and 12 bases from J, with 16 bases in between. CDR3 length equals 13 residues. CDR1 is WNHNN, CDR2 SYGVQD, per germline (reference sequence). The CDR3 sequence is CASSGAGGGRQFF. Written as DNA, the CDR3 is TGCGCCAGCAGTGGGGCAGGGGGAGGGAGGCAGTTCTTC.

This clonotype was seen only once. The CDR3 loop reads CASSSTSGVSYNEQFF. As DNA, the CDR3 is TGTGCCAGCAGTTCCACTAGCGGTGTATCCTACAATGAGCAGTTCTTC. The chain employs TRBV6-2 or TRBV6-3 and TRBJ2-1; 8 nucleotides align to TRBD2. J was trimmed by 1 base and V by 4 bases; bases with no gene match: 6. From germline, CDR1 is MNHEY and CDR2 SVGEGT. This CDR3 spans 16 amino acids.

This clonotype has a handful of counts. The chain uses TRBV6-5 and TRBJ2-7, with 13 bases lining up with TRBD2. Germline V gene data show CDR1 as MNHEY and CDR2 as SVGAGI. The CDR3 covers 19 residues. Losses at the gene ends were 1 base for V and 1 base for J; bases not matched to a gene: 10. This CDR3 is CASSYFTGTSGNPSYEQYF. The CDR3 region has the DNA TGTGCCAGCAGTTACTTTACAGGGACTAGCGGGAATCCATCCTACGAGCAGTACTTC.

This clonotype was counted a few times. The V gene is TRBV7-6, the J gene TRBJ1-6, with TRBD1 matching over 11 bases. Germline CDR1 and CDR2: SGHVS and FNYEAQ. CDR3 length equals 15 residues. The J segment lost 10 bases and the V segment lost 5 bases, leaving 7 bases of the junction unmatched. The CDR3, as DNA: TGTGCCAGCAGCCCCAGGACAGGGGGCGACTCACCCCTCCACTTT. Protein sequence: CASSPRTGGDSPLHF.

This clonotype was seen a few times. The chain carries TRBV7-2 and TRBJ2-6; possible D gene TRBD2, 6 bases. The CDR3 totals 17 residues. V was trimmed by 0 bases and J by 0 bases, leaving 9 bases between them. CDR1 and CDR2 from the germline V gene are SGHTA and FQGNSA. The CDR3 DNA reads TGTGCCAGCAGCTTAGCCTGGGGAGGCTCTGGGGCCAACGTCCTGACTTTC. Translated, it gives CASSLAWGGSGANVLTF.

This clonotype was counted a few times. One end of the junction is discordant with germline, which a read error may explain. The chain employs TRBV5-1 and TRBJ1-1, with D uncertain. The germline CDR1 and CDR2 sequences are SGHRS and YFSETQ. The CDR3 covers 13 residues. This CDR3 is CASSLTGTPEAFF. DNA of the CDR3: TGCGCCAGCAGCTTGACGGGAACCCCTGAGGCTTTCTTT.

A few counts support this clonotype. V gene TRBV20-1 combines with J gene TRBJ1-4, with D hard to call. This CDR3 contains 14 residues. Germline CDR1 and CDR2: DFQATT and SNEGSKA (reference sequence). Trimming took off 3 bases at V and 7 bases at J, with 15 bases between the two ends. The CDR3 loop is CSARVSGFFEKLFF. CDR3 coding DNA: TGCAGTGCTAGGGTATCCGGTTTCTTTGAAAAACTGTTTTTT.

This sequence joins TRBV24-1 and TRBJ2-3; 10 bases agree with TRBD2. Germline CDR1 KGHDR, CDR2 SFDVKD. With V trimmed by 4 bases and J by 6 bases, 21 bases remained unmatched. There are 20 residues in the CDR3. The CDR3 region has the DNA TGTGCCACCAGTGACACTCAAACCGTAGGACTAGCGGCGGGAGTGGATACGCAGTATTTT. This encodes CATSDTQTVGLAAGVDTQYF.

The genes are TRBV5-1 and TRBJ2-5, with D perhaps TRBD1 or TRBD2 (5 bases each). CDR1 is SGHRS, CDR2 YFSETQ, per germline. CDR3 length: 14 residues. Trimming stripped 4 bases from V and 5 bases from J, with 15 bases between. DNA for the CDR3: TGCGCCAGCAGCGTGCAAGGGGACGAGGAGACCCAGTACTTC. Translated: CASSVQGDEETQYF. The complete variable domain, with remaining parts taken from reference TRBV5-1 and TRBJ2-5, reads KAGVTQTPRYLIKTRGQQVTLSCSPISGHRSVSWYQQTPGQGLQFLFEYFSETQRNKGNFPGRFSGRQFSNSRSEMNVSTLELGDSALYLCASSVQGDEETQYFGPGTRLLVL.

This clonotype was recorded a few times. This chain joins TRBV7-2 and TRBJ2-5; 7 nucleotides align to TRBD2. This CDR3 region has 15 residues. V dropped 4 bases and J dropped 1; count of bases not matched to a gene: 6. In germline, CDR1 is SGHTA, CDR2 FQGNSA. The CDR3 bases are TGTGCCAGCAGCTCATCCGGGACTATCCAAGAGACCCAGTACTTC. As protein: CASSSSGTIQETQYF. Full variable domain (remainder filled in from reference TRBV7-2 and TRBJ2-5): GAGVSQSPSNKVTEKGKDVELRCDPISGHTALYWYRQSLGQGLEFLIYFQGNSAPDKSGLPSDRFSAERTGGSVSTLTIQRTQQEDSAVYLCASSSSGTIQETQYFGPGTRLLVL.

The chain couples TRBV19 to TRBJ2-7; D is ambiguous. The length of the CDR3 is 13 residues. From germline, CDR1 is LNHDA and CDR2 SQIVND (reference sequence). V was trimmed by 1 base and J by 8 bases, leaving 12 bases between them. CDR3 DNA: TGTGCCAGTAGTATAGCGACACCCGGCCAGCAGTACTTC. It encodes CASSIATPGQQYF. Full variable domain (remainder filled in from reference TRBV19 and TRBJ2-7): DGGITQSPKYLFRKEGQNVTLSCEQNLNHDAMYWYRQDPGQGLRLIYYSQIVNDFQKGDIAEGYSVSREKKESFPLTVTSAQKNPTAFYLCASSIATPGQQYFGPGTRLTVT.

This clonotype was detected only a few times. The rearrangement links TRBV10-3 to TRBJ2-7; D remains ambiguous. Germline CDR1 ENHRY, CDR2 SYGVKD. The CDR3 runs to 12 residues. V lost 8 bases and J lost 2, with 10 bases in between. CDR3 loop: CAIGSQPYEQYF. The DNA for the CDR3 is TGTGCCATCGGTTCTCAACCCTACGAGCAGTACTTC.

A note on this clonotype: The CDR3 carries no conserved terminal phenylalanine or tryptophan, so it likely arises from a read error. The limits of the CDR3 on the DNA are not certain, so only TCRdb's listed CDR3 is given. The chain recombines TRBV4-2 with TRBJ2-2; TRBD2, the table's D call, lacks a check against the DNA. In germline, CDR1 is LGHNA, CDR2 YNFKEQ. With termini counted, the CDR3 has 14 amino acids. CDR3 residues: CARSPEGLTWALLC.

V usage is TRBV15 and J usage is TRBJ2-1, with 10 bases matching TRBD2. The germline V gene encodes CDR1 LNHNV and CDR2 YYDKDF (reference sequence). Trimming cost V 3 bases and J 4 bases; bases outside gene matches: 6. This CDR3 is 16 amino acids long. The CDR3 bases are TGTGCCACCAGCAGGCGTAGCGGGAGGAAATACAATGAGCAGTTCTTC. The encoded protein is CATSRRSGRKYNEQFF.